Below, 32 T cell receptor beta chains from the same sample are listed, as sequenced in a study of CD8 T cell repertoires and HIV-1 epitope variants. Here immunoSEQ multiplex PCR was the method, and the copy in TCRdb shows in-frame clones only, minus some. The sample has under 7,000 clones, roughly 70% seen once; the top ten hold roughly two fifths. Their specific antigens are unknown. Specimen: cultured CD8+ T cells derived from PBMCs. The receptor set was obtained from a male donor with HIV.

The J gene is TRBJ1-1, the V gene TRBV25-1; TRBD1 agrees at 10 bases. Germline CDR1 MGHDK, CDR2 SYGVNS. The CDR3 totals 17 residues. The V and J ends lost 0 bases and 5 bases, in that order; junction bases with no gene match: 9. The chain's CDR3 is CASSEYGTGAAGTEAFF. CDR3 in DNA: TGTGCCAGCAGTGAATATGGGACAGGGGCCGCTGGGACTGAAGCTTTCTTT.

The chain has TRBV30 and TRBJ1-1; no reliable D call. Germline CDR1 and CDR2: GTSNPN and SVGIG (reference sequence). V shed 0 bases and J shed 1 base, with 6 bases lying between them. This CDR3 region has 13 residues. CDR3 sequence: CAWSVFSNTEAFF. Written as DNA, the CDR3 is TGTGCCTGGAGTGTCTTCTCGAACACTGAAGCTTTCTTT.

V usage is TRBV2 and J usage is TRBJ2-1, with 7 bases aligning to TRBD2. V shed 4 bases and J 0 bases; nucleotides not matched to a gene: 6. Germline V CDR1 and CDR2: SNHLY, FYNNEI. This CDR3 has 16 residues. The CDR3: CASSAGGWSSYNEQFF. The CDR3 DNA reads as TGTGCCAGCAGTGCGGGGGGTTGGAGCTCCTACAATGAGCAGTTCTTC.

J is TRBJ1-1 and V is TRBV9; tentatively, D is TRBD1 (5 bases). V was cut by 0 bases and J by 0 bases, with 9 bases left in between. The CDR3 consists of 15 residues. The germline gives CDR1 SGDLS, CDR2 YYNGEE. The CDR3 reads CASSVGAGVNTEAFF. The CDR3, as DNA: TGTGCCAGCAGCGTAGGCGCGGGGGTGAACACTGAAGCTTTCTTT.

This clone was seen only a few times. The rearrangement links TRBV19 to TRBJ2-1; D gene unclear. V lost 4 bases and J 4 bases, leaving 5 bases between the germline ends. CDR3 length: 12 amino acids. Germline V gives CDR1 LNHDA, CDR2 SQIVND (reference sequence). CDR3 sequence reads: CASSTPYNEQFF. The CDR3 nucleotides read TGTGCCAGTAGTACCCCATACAATGAGCAGTTCTTC. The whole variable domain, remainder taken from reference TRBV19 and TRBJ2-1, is DGGITQSPKYLFRKEGQNVTLSCEQNLNHDAMYWYRQDPGQGLRLIYYSQIVNDFQKGDIAEGYSVSREKKESFPLTVTSAQKNPTAFYLCASSTPYNEQFFGPGTRLTVL.

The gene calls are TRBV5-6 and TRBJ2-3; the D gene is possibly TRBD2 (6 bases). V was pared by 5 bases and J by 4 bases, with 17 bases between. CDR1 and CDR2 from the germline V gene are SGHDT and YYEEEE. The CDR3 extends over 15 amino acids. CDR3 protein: CASSGTGAWADTQYF. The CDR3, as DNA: TGTGCCAGCAGTGGTACGGGAGCTTGGGCAGATACGCAGTATTTT. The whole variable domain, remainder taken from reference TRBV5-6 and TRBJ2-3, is DAGVTQSPTHLIKTRGQQVTLRCSPKSGHDTVSWYQQALGQGPQFIFQYYEEEERQRGNFPDRFSGHQFPNYSSELNVNALLLGDSALYLCASSGTGAWADTQYFGPGTRLTVL.

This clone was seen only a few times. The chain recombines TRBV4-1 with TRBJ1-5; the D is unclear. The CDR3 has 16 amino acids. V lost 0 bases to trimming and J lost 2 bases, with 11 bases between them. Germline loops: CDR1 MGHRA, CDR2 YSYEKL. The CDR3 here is CASSQDGQSGNQPQHF. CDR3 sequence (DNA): TGCGCCAGCAGCCAAGACGGGCAGTCTGGCAATCAGCCCCAGCATTTT.

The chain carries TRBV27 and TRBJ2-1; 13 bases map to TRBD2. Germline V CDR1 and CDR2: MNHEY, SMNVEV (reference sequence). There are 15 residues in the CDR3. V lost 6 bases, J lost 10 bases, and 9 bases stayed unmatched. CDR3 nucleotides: TGTGCCAGCAGACTAGCGGGAGGGCCGATAGGCGAGCAGTTCTTC. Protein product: CASRLAGGPIGEQFF.

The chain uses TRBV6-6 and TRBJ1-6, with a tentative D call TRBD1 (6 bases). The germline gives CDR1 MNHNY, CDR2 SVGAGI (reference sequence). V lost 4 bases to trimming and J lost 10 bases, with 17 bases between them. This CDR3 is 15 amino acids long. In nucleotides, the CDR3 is TGTGCCAGCAGTTTTGGACAGCCGGAGGGCTCACCCCTCCACTTT. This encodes CASSFGQPEGSPLHF.

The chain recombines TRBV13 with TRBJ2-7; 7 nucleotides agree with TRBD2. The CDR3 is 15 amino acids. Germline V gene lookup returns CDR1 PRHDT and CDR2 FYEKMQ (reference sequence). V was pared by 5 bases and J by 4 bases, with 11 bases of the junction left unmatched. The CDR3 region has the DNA TGTGCCAGCAGCCCGGGGGGTGCCGGGGTATACGAGCAGTACTTC. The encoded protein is CASSPGGAGVYEQYF.

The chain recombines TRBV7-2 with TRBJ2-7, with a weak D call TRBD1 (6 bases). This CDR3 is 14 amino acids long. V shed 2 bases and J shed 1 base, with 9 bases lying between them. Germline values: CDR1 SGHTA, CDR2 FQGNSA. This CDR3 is CASSLLQGSYEQYF. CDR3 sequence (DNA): TGTGCCAGCAGCTTACTCCAGGGGTCCTACGAGCAGTACTTC. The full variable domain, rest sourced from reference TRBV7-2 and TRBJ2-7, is GAGVSQSPSNKVTEKGKDVELRCDPISGHTALYWYRQSLGQGLEFLIYFQGNSAPDKSGLPSDRFSAERTGGSVSTLTIQRTQQEDSAVYLCASSLLQGSYEQYFGPGTRLTVT.

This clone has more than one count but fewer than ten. The DNA of the CDR3 is TGTGCCAGTAGTTCAATGGGACAGTCCGAGCAGTACTTC. Its translation is CASSSMGQSEQYF. The rearrangement links TRBV19 to TRBJ2-7; TRBD1 agrees at 7 bases. Trimming removed 5 bases from V and 6 bases from J; junction bases left unmatched: 7. CDR3 length equals 13 residues. In germline, CDR1 is LNHDA, CDR2 SQIVND (reference sequence).

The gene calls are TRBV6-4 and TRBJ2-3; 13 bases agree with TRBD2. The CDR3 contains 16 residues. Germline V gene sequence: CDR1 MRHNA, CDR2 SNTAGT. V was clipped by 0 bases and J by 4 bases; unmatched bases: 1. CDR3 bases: TGTGCCAGCAGTGACTCCGGGACTAGCGGGGCAGATACGCAGTATTTT. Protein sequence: CASSDSGTSGADTQYF.

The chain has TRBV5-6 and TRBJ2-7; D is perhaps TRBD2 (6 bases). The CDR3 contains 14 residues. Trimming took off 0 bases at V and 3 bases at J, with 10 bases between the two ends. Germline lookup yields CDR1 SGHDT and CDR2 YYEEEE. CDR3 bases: TGTGCCAGCAGCTTGGGAGGGGACTTCTACGAGCAGTACTTC. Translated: CASSLGGDFYEQYF.

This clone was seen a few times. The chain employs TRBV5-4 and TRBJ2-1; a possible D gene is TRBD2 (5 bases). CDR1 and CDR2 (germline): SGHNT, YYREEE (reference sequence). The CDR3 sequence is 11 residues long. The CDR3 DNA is TGTGCGTCGGGAAACTACAATGAGCAGTTCTTC. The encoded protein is CASGNYNEQFF.

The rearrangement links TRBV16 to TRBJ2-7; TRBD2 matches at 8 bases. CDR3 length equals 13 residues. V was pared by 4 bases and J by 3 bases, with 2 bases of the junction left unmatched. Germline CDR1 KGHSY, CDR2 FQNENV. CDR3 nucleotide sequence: TGTGCCAGCAGCCCGGGGGGGGACTACGAGCAGTACTTC. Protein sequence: CASSPGGDYEQYF.

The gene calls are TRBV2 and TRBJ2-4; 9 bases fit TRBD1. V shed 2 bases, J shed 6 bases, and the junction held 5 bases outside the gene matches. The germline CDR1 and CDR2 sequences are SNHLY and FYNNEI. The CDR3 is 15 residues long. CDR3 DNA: TGTGCCAGCAGTGAATATGGACAGGGGCGAAACATTCAGTACTTC. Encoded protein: CASSEYGQGRNIQYF. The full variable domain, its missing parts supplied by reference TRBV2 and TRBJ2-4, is EPEVTQTPSHQVTQMGQEVILRCVPISNHLYFYWYRQILGQKVEFLVSFYNNEISEKSEIFDDQFSVERPDGSNFTLKIRSTKLEDSAMYFCASSEYGQGRNIQYFGAGTRLSVL.

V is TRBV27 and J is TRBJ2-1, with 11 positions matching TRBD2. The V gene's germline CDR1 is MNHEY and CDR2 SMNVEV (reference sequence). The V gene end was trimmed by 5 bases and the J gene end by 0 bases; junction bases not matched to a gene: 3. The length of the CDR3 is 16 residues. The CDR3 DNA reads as TGTGCCAGCAGTCTTAGCGGGGGGGCCTCCTACAATGAGCAGTTCTTC. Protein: CASSLSGGASYNEQFF.

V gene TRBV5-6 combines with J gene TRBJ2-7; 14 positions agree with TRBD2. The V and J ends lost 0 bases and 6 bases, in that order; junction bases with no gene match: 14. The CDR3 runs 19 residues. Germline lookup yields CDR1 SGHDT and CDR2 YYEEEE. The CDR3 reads CASSLGEGLAGARRGEQYF. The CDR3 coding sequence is TGTGCCAGCAGCTTGGGTGAGGGACTAGCGGGAGCGAGGCGGGGCGAGCAGTACTTC.

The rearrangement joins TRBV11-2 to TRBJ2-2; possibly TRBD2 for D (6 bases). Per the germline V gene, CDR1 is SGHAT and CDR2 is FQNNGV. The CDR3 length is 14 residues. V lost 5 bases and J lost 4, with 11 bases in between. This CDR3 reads CASSQGLITGELFF. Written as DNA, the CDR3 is TGTGCCAGCAGCCAGGGACTTATCACCGGGGAGCTGTTTTTT.

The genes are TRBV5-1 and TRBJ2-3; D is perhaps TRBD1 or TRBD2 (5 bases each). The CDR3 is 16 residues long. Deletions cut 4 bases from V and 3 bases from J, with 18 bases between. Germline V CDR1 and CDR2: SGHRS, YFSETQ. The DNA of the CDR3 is TGCGCCAGCAGCCCTGGGGGATCCCGGAGTACAGATACGCAGTATTTT. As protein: CASSPGGSRSTDTQYF.

The CDR3: CASSLLRGGWNEQFF. The DNA for the CDR3 is TGTGCCAGCAGCTTATTGCGGGGGGGCTGGAATGAGCAGTTCTTC. J is TRBJ2-1 and V is TRBV11-2; TRBD2 matches at 9 bases. The V gene end was trimmed by 2 bases and the J gene end by 7 bases; junction bases not matched to a gene: 6. This CDR3 has 15 residues. CDR1 is SGHAT and CDR2 is FQNNGV in the germline V gene.

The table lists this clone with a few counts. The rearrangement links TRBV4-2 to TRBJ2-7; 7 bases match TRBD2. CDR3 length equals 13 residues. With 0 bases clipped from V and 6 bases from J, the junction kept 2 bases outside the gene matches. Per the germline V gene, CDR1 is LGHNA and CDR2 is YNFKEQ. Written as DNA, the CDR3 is TGTGCCAGCAGCCAAGAAGCGGGGACCGAGCAGTACTTC. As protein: CASSQEAGTEQYF.

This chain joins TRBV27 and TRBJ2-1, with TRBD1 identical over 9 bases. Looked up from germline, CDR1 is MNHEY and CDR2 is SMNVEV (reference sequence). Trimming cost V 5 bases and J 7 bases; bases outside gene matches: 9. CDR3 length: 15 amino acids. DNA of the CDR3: TGTGCCAGCAGTCCAGACAGGGGGGAAACGAATGAGCAGTTCTTC. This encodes CASSPDRGETNEQFF.

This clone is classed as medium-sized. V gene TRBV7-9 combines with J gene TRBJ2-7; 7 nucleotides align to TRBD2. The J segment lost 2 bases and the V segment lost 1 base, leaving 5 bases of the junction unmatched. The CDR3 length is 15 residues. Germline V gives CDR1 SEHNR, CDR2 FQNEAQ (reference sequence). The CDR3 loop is CASSLVGGGAYEQYF. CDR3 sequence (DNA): TGTGCCAGCAGCTTAGTGGGCGGGGGTGCCTACGAGCAGTACTTC.

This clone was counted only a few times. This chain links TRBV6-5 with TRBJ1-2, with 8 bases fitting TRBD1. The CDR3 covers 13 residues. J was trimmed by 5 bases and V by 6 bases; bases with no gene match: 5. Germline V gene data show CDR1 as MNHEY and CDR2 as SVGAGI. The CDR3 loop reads CASRPTGAYGYTF. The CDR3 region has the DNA TGTGCCAGCAGGCCGACAGGGGCTTATGGCTACACCTTC.

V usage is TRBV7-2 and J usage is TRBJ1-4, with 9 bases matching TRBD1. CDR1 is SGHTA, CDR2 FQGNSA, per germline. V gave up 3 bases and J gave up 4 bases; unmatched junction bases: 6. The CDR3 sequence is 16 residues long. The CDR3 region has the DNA TGTGCCAGCAGCTTCCGGGACAGGGAGTTTAATGAAAAACTGTTTTTT. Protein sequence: CASSFRDREFNEKLFF. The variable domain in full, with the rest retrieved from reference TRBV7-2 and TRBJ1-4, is GAGVSQSPSNKVTEKGKDVELRCDPISGHTALYWYRQSLGQGLEFLIYFQGNSAPDKSGLPSDRFSAERTGGSVSTLTIQRTQQEDSAVYLCASSFRDREFNEKLFFGSGTQLSVL.

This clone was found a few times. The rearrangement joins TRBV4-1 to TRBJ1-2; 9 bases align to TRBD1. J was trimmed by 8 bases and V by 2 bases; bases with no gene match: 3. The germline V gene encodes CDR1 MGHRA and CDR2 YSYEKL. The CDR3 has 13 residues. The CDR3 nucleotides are TGCGCCAGCAGCCAAAAACAGGGGGCAGGCTACACCTTC. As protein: CASSQKQGAGYTF.

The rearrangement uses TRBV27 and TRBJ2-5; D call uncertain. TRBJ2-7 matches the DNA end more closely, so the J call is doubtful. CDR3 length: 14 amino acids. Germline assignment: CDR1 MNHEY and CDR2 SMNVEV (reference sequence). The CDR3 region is CASSSYTDSYEQYF. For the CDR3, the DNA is TGTGCCAGCAGTTCTTACACGGACTCCTACGAGCAGTACTTC.

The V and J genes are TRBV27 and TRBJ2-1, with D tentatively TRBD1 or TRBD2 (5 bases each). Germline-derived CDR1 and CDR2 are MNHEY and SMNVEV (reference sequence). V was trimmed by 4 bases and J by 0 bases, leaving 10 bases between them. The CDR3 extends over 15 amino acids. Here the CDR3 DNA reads TGTGCCAGCAGTTGGGACGGTAGCTCCTACAATGAGCAGTTCTTC. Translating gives CASSWDGSSYNEQFF.

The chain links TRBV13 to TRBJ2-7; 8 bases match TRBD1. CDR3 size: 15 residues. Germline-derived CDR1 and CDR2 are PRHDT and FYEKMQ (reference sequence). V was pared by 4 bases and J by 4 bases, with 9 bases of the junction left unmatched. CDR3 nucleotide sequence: TGTGCCAGCAGCTCGGAGAGACAGGGGACATACGAGCAGTACTTC. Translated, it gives CASSSERQGTYEQYF. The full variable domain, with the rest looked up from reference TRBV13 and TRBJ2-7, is AAGVIQSPRHLIKEKRETATLKCYPIPRHDTVYWYQQGPGQDPQFLISFYEKMQSDKGSIPDRFSAQQFSDYHSELNMSSLELGDSALYFCASSSERQGTYEQYFGPGTRLTVT.

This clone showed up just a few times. The DNA of the CDR3 is TGCAGCGTTGCAGCGGGAGAACTCACTTACAATGAGCAGTTCTTC. As protein: CSVAAGELTYNEQFF. The chain couples TRBV29-1 to TRBJ2-1; 8 bases map to TRBD2. Trimming cost V 4 bases and J 4 bases; bases outside gene matches: 9. The length of the CDR3 is 15 residues. CDR1 and CDR2 (germline): SQVTM, ANQGSEA.